This TCR beta chain was recorded in a study of blood T cells in healthy people across ages. V lost 1 base, J lost 4 bases, and 11 bases lay in between. The CDR3 contains 15 residues. From germline, CDR1 is SGHVS and CDR2 FNYEAQ. The donors, healthy Caucasians from Russia, were aged about 6 to 95. A second 7 to 11 cycle PCR used barcoded and J-beta primers. Each cDNA molecule was tagged by a template-switch adaptor with 12 random nucleotides. One entry per CDR3 protein, called by TCRdb with MiXCR from the 5' RACE reads. The data hold about 800,000 distinct CDR3 sequences, with 20% to 25% observed a single time. These data also formed part of another study, on T cells of mothers and their children. This second study says: Researchers put all of the extracted RNA into cDNA synthesis, using around 1.5 ug per 15 ul.

This chain joins TRBV7-6 and TRBJ1-5; D gene ambiguous. Source material: blood. The TCR sequence derives from a boy younger than 18 in good health. CDR3 loop: CASSLEPGKNQPQHF. CDR3 bases: TGTGCCAGCAGCTTAGAGCCGGGGAAAAATCAGCCCCAGCATTTT.